Below are 8 T cell receptor beta chains sequenced from a single sample in a study of molecular identifiers for immune sequencing clone quantification. Each CDR3 protein gets one entry after TCRdb re-called the PCR reads with MiXCR. The sample contains about 67,000 distinct CDR3 sequences, roughly 17% of which appear only once. The sequenced material came from naive CD8+ T cells from blood, with Jurkat cell RNA spiked in. Subset denoted: FACS-sorted CD8+CD4-CCR7+CD45RA+ naive T cells. The receptor source for this set is a human donor in good health. Some libraries in this study had Jurkat cell RNA spiked in.

The chain uses TRBV11-2 and TRBJ2-3; 7 bases align to TRBD1. The germline gives CDR1 SGHAT, CDR2 FQNNGV. Germline trimming cut 5 bases from V and 1 base from J; bases unmatched to any gene: 9. The CDR3 consists of 16 residues. The CDR3 DNA sequence: TGTGCCAGCAGCCAAGCAACTACAGGGGGCACAGATACGCAGTATTTT. Its translation: CASSQATTGGTDTQYF.

This clonotype appeared a few times. V gene TRBV19 combines with J gene TRBJ2-1; TRBD2 agrees at 12 bases. V shed 5 bases, J shed 14 bases, and the junction held 10 bases outside the gene matches. Germline-derived CDR1 and CDR2 are LNHDA and SQIVND (reference sequence). The CDR3 totals 14 residues. CDR3 sequence reads: CASSPLAGGPSEFF. In nucleotides, the CDR3 is TGTGCCAGTAGTCCCCTAGCGGGAGGGCCTTCGGAGTTCTTC. The complete variable domain, with remaining parts taken from reference TRBV19 and TRBJ2-1, reads DGGITQSPKYLFRKEGQNVTLSCEQNLNHDAMYWYRQDPGQGLRLIYYSQIVNDFQKGDIAEGYSVSREKKESFPLTVTSAQKNPTAFYLCASSPLAGGPSEFFGPGTRLTVL.

This clonotype was observed at least ten times. The genes are TRBV4-3 and TRBJ2-1, with D uncertain. This CDR3 contains 14 residues. V lost 2 bases and J 7 bases, leaving 12 bases between the germline ends. Germline V CDR1 and CDR2: LGHNA, YSLEER. In nucleotides, the CDR3 is TGCGCCAGCAGCCAAACCGCAGGCGGTAATGAGCAGTTCTTC. Amino acid sequence: CASSQTAGGNEQFF.

This clonotype was counted between two and nine times. The chain joins TRBV20-1 to TRBJ2-1; TRBD2 aligns across 15 bases. Losses at the gene ends were 0 bases for V and 0 bases for J; bases not matched to a gene: 9. Per germline, CDR1 DFQATT and CDR2 SNEGSKA (reference sequence). The CDR3 is 20 residues long. CDR3 DNA: TGCAGTGCTAGAGATCCAGTGGGACTAGCGGGAGGAACCTCCTACAATGAGCAGTTCTTC. Encoded protein: CSARDPVGLAGGTSYNEQFF.

This clonotype was seen at least ten times. The chain couples TRBV6-6 to TRBJ1-1, with D possibly TRBD1 on 5 matching bases. V gave up 10 bases and J gave up 0 bases, with 12 bases separating them. CDR3 length equals 13 residues. Germline V gene lookup returns CDR1 MNHNY and CDR2 SVGAGI (reference sequence). CDR3 loop: CATGGVMNTEAFF. The CDR3 DNA reads as TGTGCCACCGGGGGAGTCATGAACACTGAAGCTTTCTTT.

The table lists this clonotype with many counts. V gene TRBV4-1 combines with J gene TRBJ2-5; maybe TRBD1 (6 bases). Germline assignment: CDR1 MGHRA and CDR2 YSYEKL. The CDR3 has 16 amino acids. V was pared by 4 bases and J by 4 bases, with 19 bases between. The CDR3: CASSPQVSQGRETQYF. DNA of the CDR3: TGCGCCAGCAGCCCTCAAGTGTCCCAGGGGCGAGAGACCCAGTACTTC.

This clonotype was recorded many times. The V and J genes are TRBV27 and TRBJ2-1, with D perhaps TRBD1 (6 bases). V was pared by 1 base and J by 10 bases, with 11 bases between. The V gene's germline CDR1 is MNHEY and CDR2 SMNVEV (reference sequence). The CDR3 sequence is 13 residues long. CDR3 nucleotides: TGTGCCAGCAGTTTATTGTTGGGGGCCGAGCAGTTCTTC. Amino acids: CASSLLLGAEQFF.

The table lists this clonotype with many counts. The J gene is TRBJ2-7, the V gene TRBV5-6; no firm D call. Germline V gene sequence: CDR1 SGHDT, CDR2 YYEEEE. The CDR3 is 13 amino acids. V shed 0 bases and J shed 6 bases, with 10 bases lying between them. The CDR3: CASSLGIGGEQYF. The CDR3 DNA follows: TGTGCCAGCAGCTTGGGGATCGGTGGCGAGCAGTACTTC.